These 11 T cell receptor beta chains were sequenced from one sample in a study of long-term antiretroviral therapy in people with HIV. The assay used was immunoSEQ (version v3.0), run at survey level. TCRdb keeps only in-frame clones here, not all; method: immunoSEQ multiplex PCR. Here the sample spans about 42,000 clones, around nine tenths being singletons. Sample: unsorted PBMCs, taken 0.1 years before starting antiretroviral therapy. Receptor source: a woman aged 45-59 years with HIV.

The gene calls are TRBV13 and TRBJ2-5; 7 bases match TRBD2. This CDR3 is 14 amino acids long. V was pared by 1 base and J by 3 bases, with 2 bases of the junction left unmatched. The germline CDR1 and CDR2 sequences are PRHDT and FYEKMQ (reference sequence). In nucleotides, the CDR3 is TGTGCCAGCAGCTTAGTGGGAGGGGAAGAGACCCAGTACTTC. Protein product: CASSLVGGEETQYF.

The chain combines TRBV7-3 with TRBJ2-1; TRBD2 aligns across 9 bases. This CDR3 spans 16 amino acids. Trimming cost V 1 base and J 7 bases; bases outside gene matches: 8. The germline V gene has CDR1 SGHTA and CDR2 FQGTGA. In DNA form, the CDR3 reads TGTGCCAGCAGCTTAAGTAGGCGGGGGGGCGAGAATGAGCAGTTCTTC. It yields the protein CASSLSRRGGENEQFF.

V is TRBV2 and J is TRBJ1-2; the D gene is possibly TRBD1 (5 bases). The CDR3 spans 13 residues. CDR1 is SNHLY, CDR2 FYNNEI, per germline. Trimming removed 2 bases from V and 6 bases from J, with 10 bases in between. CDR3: CASSELWGHGYTF. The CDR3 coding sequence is TGTGCCAGCAGTGAACTGTGGGGCCATGGCTACACCTTC.

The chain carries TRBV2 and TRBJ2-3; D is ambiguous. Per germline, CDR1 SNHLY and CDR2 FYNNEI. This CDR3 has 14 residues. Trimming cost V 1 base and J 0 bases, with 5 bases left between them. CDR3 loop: CASSEGSSTDTQYF. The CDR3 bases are TGTGCCAGCAGTGAAGGTTCTAGCACAGATACGCAGTATTTT.

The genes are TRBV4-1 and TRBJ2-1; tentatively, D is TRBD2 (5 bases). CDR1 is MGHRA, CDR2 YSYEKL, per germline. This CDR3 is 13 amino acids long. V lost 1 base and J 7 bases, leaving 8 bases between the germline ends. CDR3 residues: CASSQARENEQFF. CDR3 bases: TGCGCCAGCAGCCAAGCGAGGGAAAATGAGCAGTTCTTC.

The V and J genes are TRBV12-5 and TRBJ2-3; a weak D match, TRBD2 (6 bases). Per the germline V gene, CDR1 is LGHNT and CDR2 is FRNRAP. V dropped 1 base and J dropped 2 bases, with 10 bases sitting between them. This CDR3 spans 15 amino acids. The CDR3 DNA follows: TGTGCTAGTGGTTTGGGACTAGGTCTCACAGATACGCAGTATTTT. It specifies CASGLGLGLTDTQYF.

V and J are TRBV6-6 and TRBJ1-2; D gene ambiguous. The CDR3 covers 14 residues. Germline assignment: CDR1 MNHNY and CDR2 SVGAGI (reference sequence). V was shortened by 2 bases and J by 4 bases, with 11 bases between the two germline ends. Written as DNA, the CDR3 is TGTGCCAGCAGTTACAGTACGGCCTCCTATGGCTACACCTTC. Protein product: CASSYSTASYGYTF.

CDR3 sequence: CASLSTKNTEAFF. CDR3 coding DNA: TGTGCCAGCCTCTCGACAAAGAACACTGAAGCTTTCTTT. The V gene is TRBV27, the J gene TRBJ1-1; D call uncertain. CDR3 length: 13 residues. Looked up from germline, CDR1 is MNHEY and CDR2 is SMNVEV (reference sequence). Trimming removed 8 bases from V and 1 base from J, with 11 bases in between.

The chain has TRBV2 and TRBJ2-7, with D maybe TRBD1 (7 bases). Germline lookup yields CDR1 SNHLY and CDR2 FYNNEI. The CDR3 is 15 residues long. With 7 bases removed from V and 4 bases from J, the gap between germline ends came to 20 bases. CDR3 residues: CASKDKTGRSYEQYF. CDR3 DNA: TGTGCCAGCAAGGATAAGACAGGGAGGTCTTACGAGCAGTACTTC.

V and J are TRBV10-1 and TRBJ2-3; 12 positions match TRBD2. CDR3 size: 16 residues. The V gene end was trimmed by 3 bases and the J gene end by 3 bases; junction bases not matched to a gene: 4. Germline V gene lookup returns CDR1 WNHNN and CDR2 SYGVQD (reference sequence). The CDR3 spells CASSEYTSGGTDTQYF. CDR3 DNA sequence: TGCGCCAGCAGTGAATACACTAGCGGGGGGACAGATACGCAGTATTTT.

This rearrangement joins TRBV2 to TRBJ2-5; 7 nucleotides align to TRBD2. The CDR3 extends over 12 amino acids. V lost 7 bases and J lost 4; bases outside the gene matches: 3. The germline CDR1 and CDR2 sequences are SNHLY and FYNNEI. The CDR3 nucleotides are TGTGCCAGCAAGGAGCGGGGAGAGACCCAGTACTTC. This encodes CASKERGETQYF.